A single sample is the source of the 6 T cell receptor beta chains below, sequenced in a study of T cell responses to AZD1222 COVID-19 vaccine. The method was immunoSEQ multiplex PCR; TCRdb's version includes in-frame clones alone and lacks a portion of them. This table has approximately 180,000 clones, about 93% appearing once. Material: peripheral blood, obtained 28 days after the second dose of the MenACWY control vaccine. The receptors here all came from an adult who received the MenACWY meningococcal vaccine as a control.

V is TRBV10-3 and J is TRBJ1-3; 7 bases fit TRBD1. The germline gives CDR1 ENHRY, CDR2 SYGVKD. This CDR3 has 19 residues. The J segment lost 0 bases and the V segment lost 4 bases, leaving 15 bases of the junction unmatched. The CDR3 region is CAISALTGPPKDSGNTIYF. The DNA for the CDR3 is TGTGCCATCAGTGCCCTGACAGGGCCTCCCAAAGACTCTGGAAACACCATATATTTT.

J is TRBJ2-3 and V is TRBV5-1, with 9 nucleotides matching TRBD2. J lost 5 bases, V lost 9 bases, and 10 bases had no gene match. Germline V gene lookup returns CDR1 SGHRS and CDR2 YFSETQ. The CDR3 loop spans 14 amino acids. CDR3 nucleotides: TGCGCCACTGCAGCGGGGGGCGTCGGAGATACGCAGTATTTT. It translates to CATAAGGVGDTQYF.

This clone has just one count. This chain connects TRBV5-1 to TRBJ1-5, with D possibly matching TRBD1 (6 bases). The CDR3 consists of 14 residues. From germline, CDR1 is SGHRS and CDR2 YFSETQ. Trimming removed 2 bases at V and 4 bases at J, with 10 bases between. The CDR3 is CASSFGDKNQPQHF. CDR3 sequence (DNA): TGCGCCAGCAGCTTCGGGGACAAAAATCAGCCCCAGCATTTT.

The CDR3 sequence is CASSMGLITDTQYF. In DNA form, the CDR3 reads TGTGCCAGTAGTATGGGACTGATCACAGATACGCAGTATTTT. The V gene is TRBV19, the J gene TRBJ2-3, with a weak D call TRBD2 (6 bases). Trimming removed 3 bases at V and 2 bases at J, with 9 bases between. CDR1 LNHDA and CDR2 SQIVND come from the germline V gene (reference sequence). The CDR3 runs 14 residues.

The V and J genes are TRBV13 and TRBJ2-7, with 7 bases identical to TRBD1. J gave up 3 bases and V 0 bases, and 5 bases lay outside the gene matches. Germline V CDR1 and CDR2: PRHDT, FYEKMQ (reference sequence). CDR3 size: 15 residues. The CDR3 coding sequence is TGTGCCAGCAGCTTAGGAGACAGGGTAGGCTACGAGCAGTACTTC. This codes for CASSLGDRVGYEQYF.

The J gene is TRBJ1-2, the V gene TRBV5-4; 10 bases fit TRBD1. Germline V gives CDR1 SGHNT, CDR2 YYREEE (reference sequence). The junction had 6 bases not matched to a gene; V was cut back by 2 bases and J by 8 bases. The CDR3 loop spans 14 amino acids. The CDR3, as DNA: TGTGCCAGCAGCTTACGGACAGGGGGGGAGGGCTACACCTTC. Translated, it gives CASSLRTGGEGYTF.